The sequence of this T cell receptor beta chain was determined in a study of blood T cell repertoires in COVID-19. Turning to the study itself: Material from acute and convalescent COVID-19 was sourced from the United States, Italy and Spain. T cells, B-cell-depleted T cells, or PBMCs supplied cDNA or gDNA.

In the original analysis: Cell counts per sample came from amplifying reference gene primers. Libraries were prepared by immunoSEQ multiplex PCR; TCRdb keeps only in-frame clonotypes and omits some of them. Clonal size and the V and J genes are those of that table, whereas D and trimming came from the DNA. There are 100,000 to 120,000 clones in the sample; roughly 70% occur only once, and about 2% lies in the top ten. Per the germline V gene, CDR1 is SGHAT and CDR2 is FQNNGV. The CDR3 consists of 16 residues. V lost 1 base to trimming and J lost 13 bases, with 22 bases between them. The TCR originated in a woman aged 40 to 50 with acute or convalescent COVID-19. This chain joins TRBV11-2 and TRBJ1-4, with no clear D. Sequenced material: peripheral blood. The CDR3 DNA sequence: TGTGCCAGCAGCTTAGTGGTAGCGGGGAACGCTGGAGGACTGTTTTTT. It codes for CASSLVVAGNAGGLFF.